The clone carrying this TCR beta chain was found a few times. Only in-frame clones appear in the TCRdb table, and some are missing; sequencing was by immunoSEQ multiplex PCR. The profile shows some 7,900 clones, more than 60% of them singletons. This sample is part of a study of tissue T cells after allogeneic stem cell transplantation. Trimming took 2 bases from V and 6 from J; bases not matched to a gene: 2. Germline values: CDR1 SGHTA, CDR2 FQGTGA. The CDR3 loop spans 13 amino acids. Sequenced here: skin, sampled at autopsy. The TCR was taken from a male patient of 60 years or more with steroid-refractory graft-versus-host disease after an allogeneic stem cell transplant. These T cells may partly come from the graft donor. The V gene is TRBV7-3, the J gene TRBJ1-2; 8 bases match TRBD1. CDR3 loop: CASSLPGGNGYTF. The DNA for the CDR3 is TGTGCCAGCAGCTTACCAGGGGGCAATGGCTACACCTTC.